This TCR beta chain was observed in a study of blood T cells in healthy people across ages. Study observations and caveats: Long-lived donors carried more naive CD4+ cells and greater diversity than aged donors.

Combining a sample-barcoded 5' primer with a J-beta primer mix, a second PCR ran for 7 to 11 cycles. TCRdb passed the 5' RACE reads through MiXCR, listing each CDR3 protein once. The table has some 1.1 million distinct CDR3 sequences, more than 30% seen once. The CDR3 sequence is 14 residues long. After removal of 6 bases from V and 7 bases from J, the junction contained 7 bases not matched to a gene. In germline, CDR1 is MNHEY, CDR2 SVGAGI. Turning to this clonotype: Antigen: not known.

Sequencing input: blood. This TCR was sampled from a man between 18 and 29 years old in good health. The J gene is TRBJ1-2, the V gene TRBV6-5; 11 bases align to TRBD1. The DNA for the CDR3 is TGTGCCAGCAGGCACCGGGGGACAGGGGGTGGCTACACCTTC. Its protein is CASRHRGTGGGYTF.